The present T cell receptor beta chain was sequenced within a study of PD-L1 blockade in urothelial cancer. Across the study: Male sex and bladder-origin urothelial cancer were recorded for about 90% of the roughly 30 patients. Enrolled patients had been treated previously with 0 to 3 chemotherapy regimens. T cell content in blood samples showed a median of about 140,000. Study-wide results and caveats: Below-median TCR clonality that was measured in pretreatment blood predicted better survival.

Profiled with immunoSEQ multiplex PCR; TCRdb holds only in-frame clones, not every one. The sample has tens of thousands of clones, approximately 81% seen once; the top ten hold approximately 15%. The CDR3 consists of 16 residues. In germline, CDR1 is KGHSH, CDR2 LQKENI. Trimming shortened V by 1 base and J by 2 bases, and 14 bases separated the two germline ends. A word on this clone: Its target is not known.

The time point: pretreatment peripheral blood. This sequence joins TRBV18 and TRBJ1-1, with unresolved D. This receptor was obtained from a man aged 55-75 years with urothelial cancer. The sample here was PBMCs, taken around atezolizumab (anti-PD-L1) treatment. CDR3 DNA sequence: TGTGCCAGCTCACCACTAGTCTGGGAGTCTAACACTGAAGCTTTCTTT. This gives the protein CASSPLVWESNTEAFF.